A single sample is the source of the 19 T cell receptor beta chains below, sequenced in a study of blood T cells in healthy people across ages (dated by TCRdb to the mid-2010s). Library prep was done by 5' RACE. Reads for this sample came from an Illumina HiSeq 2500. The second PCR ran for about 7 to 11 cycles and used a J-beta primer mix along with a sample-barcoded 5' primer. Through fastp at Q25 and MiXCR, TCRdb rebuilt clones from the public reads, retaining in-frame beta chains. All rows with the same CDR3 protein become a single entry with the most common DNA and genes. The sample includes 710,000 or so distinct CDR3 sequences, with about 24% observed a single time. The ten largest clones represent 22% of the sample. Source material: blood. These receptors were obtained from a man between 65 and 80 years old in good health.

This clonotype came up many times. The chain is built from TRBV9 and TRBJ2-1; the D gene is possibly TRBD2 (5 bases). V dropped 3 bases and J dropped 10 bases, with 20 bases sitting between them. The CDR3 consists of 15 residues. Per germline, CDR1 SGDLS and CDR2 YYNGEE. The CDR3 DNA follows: TGTGCCAGCAGCGGATCCCTAAGAGGGAGTCTAGAGCAGTTCTTC. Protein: CASSGSLRGSLEQFF.

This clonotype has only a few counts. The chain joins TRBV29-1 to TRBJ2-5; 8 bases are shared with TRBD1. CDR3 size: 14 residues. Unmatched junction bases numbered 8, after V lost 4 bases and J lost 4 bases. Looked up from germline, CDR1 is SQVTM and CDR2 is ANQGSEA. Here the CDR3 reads CSVVRDRGSETQYF. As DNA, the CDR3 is TGCAGCGTTGTACGTGACAGGGGATCAGAGACCCAGTACTTC. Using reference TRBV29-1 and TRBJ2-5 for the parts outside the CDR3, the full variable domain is SAVISQKPSRDICQRGTSLTIQCQVDSQVTMMFWYRQQPGQSLTLIATANQGSEATYESGFVIDKFPISRPNLTFSTLTVSNMSPEDSSIYLCSVVRDRGSETQYFGPGTRLLVL.

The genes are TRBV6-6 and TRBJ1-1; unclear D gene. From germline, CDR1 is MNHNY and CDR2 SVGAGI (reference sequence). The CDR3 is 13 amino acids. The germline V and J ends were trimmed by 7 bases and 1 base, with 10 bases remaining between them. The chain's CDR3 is CASTFDKNTEAFF. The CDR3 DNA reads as TGTGCCAGCACCTTCGACAAGAACACTGAAGCTTTCTTT.

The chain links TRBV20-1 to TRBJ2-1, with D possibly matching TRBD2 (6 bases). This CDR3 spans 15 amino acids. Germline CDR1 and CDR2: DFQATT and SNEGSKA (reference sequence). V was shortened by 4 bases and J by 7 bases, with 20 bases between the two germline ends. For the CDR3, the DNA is TGCAGTGCTACCCCACGGGGGTCGATATCTAATGAGCAGTTCTTC. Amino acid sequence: CSATPRGSISNEQFF.

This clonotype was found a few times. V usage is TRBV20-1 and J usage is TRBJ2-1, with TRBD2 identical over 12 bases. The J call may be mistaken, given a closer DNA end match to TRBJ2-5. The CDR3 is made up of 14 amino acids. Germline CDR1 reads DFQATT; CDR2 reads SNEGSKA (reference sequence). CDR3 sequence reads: CSARKTSGGETQYF. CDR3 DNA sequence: TGCAGTGCTAGAAAGACTAGCGGGGGTGAGACCCAGTACTTC.

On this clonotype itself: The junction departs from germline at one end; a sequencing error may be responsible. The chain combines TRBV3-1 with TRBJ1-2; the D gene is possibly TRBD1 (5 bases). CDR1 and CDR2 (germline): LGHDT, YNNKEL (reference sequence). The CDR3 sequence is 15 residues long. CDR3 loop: CASSPWDGMNYVYTF. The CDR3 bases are TGTGCCAGCAGCCCCTGGGACGGAATGAACTATGTCTACACCTTC. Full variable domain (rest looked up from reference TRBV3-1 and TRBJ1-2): DTAVSQTPKYLVTQMGNDKSIKCEQNLGHDTMYWYKQDSKKFLKIMFSYNNKELIINETVPNRFSPKSPDKAHLNLHINSLELGDSAVYFCASSPWDGMNYVYTFGSGTRLTVV.

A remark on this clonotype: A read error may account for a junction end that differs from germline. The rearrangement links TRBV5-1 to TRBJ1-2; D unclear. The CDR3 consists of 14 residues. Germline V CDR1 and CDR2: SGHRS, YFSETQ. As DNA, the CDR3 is TGCACCAGCAGCTTGGATAGAGGGAAGGGTGGCTACACCTTC. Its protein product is CTSSLDRGKGGYTF.

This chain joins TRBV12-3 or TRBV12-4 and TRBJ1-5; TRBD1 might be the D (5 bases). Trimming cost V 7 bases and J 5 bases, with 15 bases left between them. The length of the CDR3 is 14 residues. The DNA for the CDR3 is TGTGCCAGCAAGAGGGATCGGGGACATCAGCCCCAGCATTTT. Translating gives CASKRDRGHQPQHF.

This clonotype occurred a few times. For the CDR3, the DNA is TGTGCCAGCAGCCGTCTAGCGGGAGCCAAAAACATTCAGTACTTC. Its translation is CASSRLAGAKNIQYF. V gene TRBV6-2 or TRBV6-3 combines with J gene TRBJ2-4; TRBD2 matches 8 bases. The length of the CDR3 is 15 residues. Germline loops: CDR1 MNHEY, CDR2 SVGEGT. With 6 bases clipped from V and 0 bases from J, the junction kept 4 bases outside the gene matches.

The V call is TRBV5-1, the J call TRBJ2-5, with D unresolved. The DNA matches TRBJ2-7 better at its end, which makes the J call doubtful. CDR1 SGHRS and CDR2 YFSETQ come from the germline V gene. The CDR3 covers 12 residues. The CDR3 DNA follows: TGCGCCAGCAGCTATGGTAGTACCGAGCAGTACTTC. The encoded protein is CASSYGSTEQYF.

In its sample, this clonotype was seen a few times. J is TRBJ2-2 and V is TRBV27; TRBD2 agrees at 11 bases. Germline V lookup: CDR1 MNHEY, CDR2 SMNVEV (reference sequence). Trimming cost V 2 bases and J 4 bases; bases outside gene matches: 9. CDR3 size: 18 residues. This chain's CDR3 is CASSLEVAGGPGTGELFF. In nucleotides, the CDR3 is TGTGCCAGCAGTTTAGAAGTAGCGGGGGGGCCTGGCACCGGGGAGCTGTTTTTT.

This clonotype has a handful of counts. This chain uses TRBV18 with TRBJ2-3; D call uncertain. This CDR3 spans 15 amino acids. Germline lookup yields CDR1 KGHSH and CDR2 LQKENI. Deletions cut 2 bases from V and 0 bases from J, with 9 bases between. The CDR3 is CASSPSRSSTDTQYF. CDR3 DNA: TGTGCCAGCTCACCATCGCGTTCTAGCACAGATACGCAGTATTTT.

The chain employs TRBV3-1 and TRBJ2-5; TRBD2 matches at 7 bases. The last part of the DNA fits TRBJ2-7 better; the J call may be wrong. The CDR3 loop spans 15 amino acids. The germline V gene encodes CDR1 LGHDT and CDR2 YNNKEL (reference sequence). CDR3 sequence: CASSQVSGGYDEQYF. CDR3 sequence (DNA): TGTGCCAGCAGCCAAGTGTCGGGAGGATACGACGAGCAGTACTTC.

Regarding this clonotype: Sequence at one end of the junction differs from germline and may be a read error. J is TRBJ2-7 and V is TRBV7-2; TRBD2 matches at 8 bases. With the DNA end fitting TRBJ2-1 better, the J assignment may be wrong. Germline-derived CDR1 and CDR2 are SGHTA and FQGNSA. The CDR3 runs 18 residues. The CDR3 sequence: CASSLVSTGGTSHNEQFF. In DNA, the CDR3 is TGTGCCAGCAGCTTAGTTTCGACGGGAGGGACCTCCCACAATGAGCAGTTCTTC.

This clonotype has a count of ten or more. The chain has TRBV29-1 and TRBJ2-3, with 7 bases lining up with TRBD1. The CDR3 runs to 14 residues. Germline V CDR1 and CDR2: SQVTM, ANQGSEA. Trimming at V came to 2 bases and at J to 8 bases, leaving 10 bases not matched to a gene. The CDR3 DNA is TGCAGCGTTGAACCTCCAGGGGGTTATACTACGCAGTATTTT. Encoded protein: CSVEPPGGYTTQYF.

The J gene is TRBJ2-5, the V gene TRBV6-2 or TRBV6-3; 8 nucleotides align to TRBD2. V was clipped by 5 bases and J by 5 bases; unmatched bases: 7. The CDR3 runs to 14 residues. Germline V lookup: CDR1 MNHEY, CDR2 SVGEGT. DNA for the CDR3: TGTGCCAGCAGTGGAATTAGCGGGACTGAGACCCAGTACTTC. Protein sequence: CASSGISGTETQYF.

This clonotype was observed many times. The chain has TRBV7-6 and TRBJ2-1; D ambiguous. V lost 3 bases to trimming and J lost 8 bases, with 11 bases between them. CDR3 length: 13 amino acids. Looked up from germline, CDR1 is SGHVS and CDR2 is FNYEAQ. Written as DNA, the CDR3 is TGTGCCAGCAGCTTGGTCAGTTCCTATGAGCAGTTCTTC. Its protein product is CASSLVSSYEQFF.

CDR3 protein: CASGQRRGPTDTQYF. CDR3 coding DNA: TGTGCTAGTGGTCAGAGGCGGGGGCCCACAGATACGCAGTATTTT. The chain recombines TRBV12-5 with TRBJ2-3, with D perhaps TRBD2 (7 bases). Trimming removed 5 bases from V and 2 bases from J, with 14 bases in between. Per germline, CDR1 LGHNT and CDR2 FRNRAP. The CDR3 is 15 amino acids.

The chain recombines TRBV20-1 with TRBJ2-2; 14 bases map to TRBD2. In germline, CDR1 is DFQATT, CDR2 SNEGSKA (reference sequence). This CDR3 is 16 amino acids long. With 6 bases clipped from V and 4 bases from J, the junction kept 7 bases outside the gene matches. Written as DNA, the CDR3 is TGCAGTGCCCTACTGACTAGCGGGAGGGCCACCGGGGAGCTGTTTTTT. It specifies CSALLTSGRATGELFF.